Listed here are 25 T cell receptor beta chains from one sample, sequenced in a study of technical replicates of blood from a few donors. Repertoires were generated with immunoSEQ multiplex PCR, while TCRdb's copy carries only in-frame clones and drops some. The sample carries roughly 60,000 clones, 92% recorded once. Input material: PBMCs. Receptors were obtained from a human donor in good health. Some clones in this sample may be carry-over from other donors' samples.

The chain combines TRBV4-3 with TRBJ1-3, with D perhaps TRBD1 (5 bases). This CDR3 region has 13 residues. Per the germline V gene, CDR1 is LGHNA and CDR2 is YSLEER. Trimming took 0 bases from V and 14 from J, leaving 14 bases between them. CDR3 in amino acids: CASSQDQGSGVYF. DNA for the CDR3: TGCGCCAGCAGCCAAGATCAGGGCTCGGGCGTATATTTT.

The V gene is TRBV2, the J gene TRBJ2-3; D uncertain. This CDR3 region has 13 residues. Germline V gene lookup returns CDR1 SNHLY and CDR2 FYNNEI. Trimming took 5 bases from V and 5 from J, leaving 11 bases between them. The CDR3 DNA follows: TGTGCCAGCAGTCCTTACAGTGGAGATACGCAGTATTTT. Protein sequence: CASSPYSGDTQYF. Full variable domain (missing parts from reference TRBV2 and TRBJ2-3): EPEVTQTPSHQVTQMGQEVILRCVPISNHLYFYWYRQILGQKVEFLVSFYNNEISEKSEIFDDQFSVERPDGSNFTLKIRSTKLEDSAMYFCASSPYSGDTQYFGPGTRLTVL.

This clone came up once. This chain uses TRBV19 with TRBJ2-3; 10 bases match TRBD1. J was trimmed by 1 base and V by 4 bases; bases with no gene match: 2. CDR1 LNHDA and CDR2 SQIVND come from the germline V gene (reference sequence). The CDR3 is 15 residues long. The CDR3 nucleotides are TGTGCCAGTAGTACGACAGGGGGCGGCACAGATACGCAGTATTTT. Its protein is CASSTTGGGTDTQYF.

The chain joins TRBV11-2 to TRBJ2-1; 7 bases line up with TRBD2. Trimming removed 5 bases from V and 6 bases from J; junction bases left unmatched: 1. The germline V gene has CDR1 SGHAT and CDR2 FQNNGV. This CDR3 has 12 residues. CDR3 region: CASSIAGNEQFF. DNA of the CDR3: TGTGCCAGCAGCATAGCGGGCAATGAGCAGTTCTTC.

The gene calls are TRBV28 and TRBJ1-3, with D tentatively TRBD1 (6 bases). Germline V gene lookup returns CDR1 MDHEN and CDR2 SYDVKM. This CDR3 spans 14 amino acids. V lost 7 bases, J lost 0 bases, and 10 bases lay in between. CDR3 protein: CASILGGSGNTIYF. The CDR3 DNA reads as TGTGCCAGCATTCTAGGGGGCTCTGGAAACACCATATATTTT.

The chain links TRBV27 to TRBJ1-2, with D possibly matching TRBD1 (6 bases). The V end was cut by 5 bases, the J end by 5 bases, with 9 bases between. Germline V CDR1 and CDR2: MNHEY, SMNVEV (reference sequence). This CDR3 region has 12 residues. CDR3 nucleotides: TGTGCCAGCAGTCAGGGGCCATATGGCTACACCTTC. It translates to CASSQGPYGYTF.

The V call is TRBV5-4, the J call TRBJ2-2, with a possible D match to TRBD2 (6 bases). Trimming left V 0 bases short and J 3 bases short, with 9 bases between. Germline V gene sequence: CDR1 SGHNT, CDR2 YYREEE (reference sequence). The CDR3 length is 15 residues. CDR3 nucleotide sequence: TGTGCCAGCAGCTTGGCGGGGGTTGACACCGGGGAGCTGTTTTTT. This sequence encodes CASSLAGVDTGELFF.

The rearrangement joins TRBV7-2 to TRBJ2-7; 8 positions match TRBD1. J gave up 3 bases and V 1 base, and 5 bases lay outside the gene matches. CDR1 and CDR2 from the germline V gene are SGHTA and FQGNSA. The CDR3 is 15 residues long. The CDR3 loop reads CASSLVDRGDYEQYF. DNA for the CDR3: TGTGCCAGCAGCTTAGTTGACAGGGGCGACTACGAGCAGTACTTC.

This chain links TRBV7-2 with TRBJ2-2, with 8 bases fitting TRBD2. The CDR3 is 15 amino acids. The germline gives CDR1 SGHTA, CDR2 FQGNSA. V lost 4 bases to trimming and J lost 5 bases; unmatched junction nucleotides: 6. The CDR3: CASSYRGGDTGELFF. DNA of the CDR3: TGTGCCAGCAGCTACCGGGGGGGGGATACCGGGGAGCTGTTTTTT. Using reference TRBV7-2 and TRBJ2-2 for the parts outside the CDR3, the full variable domain is GAGVSQSPSNKVTEKGKDVELRCDPISGHTALYWYRQSLGQGLEFLIYFQGNSAPDKSGLPSDRFSAERTGGSVSTLTIQRTQQEDSAVYLCASSYRGGDTGELFFGEGSRLTVL.

This chain links TRBV27 with TRBJ2-7; TRBD1 might be the D (6 bases). V was trimmed by 6 bases and J by 1 base, leaving 10 bases between them. The CDR3 consists of 13 residues. Germline-derived CDR1 and CDR2 are MNHEY and SMNVEV (reference sequence). The CDR3 region is CASRADSSYEQYF. CDR3 DNA sequence: TGTGCCAGCAGAGCGGACAGTTCCTACGAGCAGTACTTC.

This chain links TRBV19 with TRBJ1-5; weak D call: TRBD1 (6 bases). V was clipped by 5 bases and J by 7 bases, with 15 bases between them. The CDR3 loop spans 14 amino acids. Germline CDR1 LNHDA, CDR2 SQIVND (reference sequence). The CDR3 region is CASSVTGLYQPQHF. CDR3 DNA: TGTGCCAGTAGTGTGACAGGACTCTACCAGCCCCAGCATTTT. Full variable domain (rest looked up from reference TRBV19 and TRBJ1-5): DGGITQSPKYLFRKEGQNVTLSCEQNLNHDAMYWYRQDPGQGLRLIYYSQIVNDFQKGDIAEGYSVSREKKESFPLTVTSAQKNPTAFYLCASSVTGLYQPQHFGDGTRLSIL.

In its sample, this clone was seen a few times. The V call is TRBV10-3, the J call TRBJ1-1; D is undetermined. The CDR3 covers 13 residues. From germline, CDR1 is ENHRY and CDR2 SYGVKD. Trimming pared 3 bases from V and 6 bases from J, leaving 11 bases between. The CDR3 loop is CAISDSIQPEAFF. The CDR3 nucleotides are TGTGCCATCAGTGATTCAATACAGCCTGAAGCTTTCTTT.

In its sample, this clone was seen once. This chain joins TRBV5-6 and TRBJ2-3; 10 bases fit TRBD2. In germline, CDR1 is SGHDT, CDR2 YYEEEE. The V gene end was trimmed by 0 bases and the J gene end by 7 bases; junction bases not matched to a gene: 5. This CDR3 region has 15 residues. As DNA, the CDR3 is TGTGCCAGCAGCTTGGGAAGCGGGGGGGCCCATACGCAGTATTTT. It encodes CASSLGSGGAHTQYF.

This chain links TRBV9 with TRBJ2-2; 10 bases map to TRBD2. V dropped 4 bases and J dropped 4; count of bases not matched to a gene: 7. Germline loops: CDR1 SGDLS, CDR2 YYNGEE. The length of the CDR3 is 16 residues. In DNA, the CDR3 is TGTGCCAGCAGCAGGGAAAGCGGGGGGGGCACCGGGGAGCTGTTTTTT. Its protein product is CASSRESGGGTGELFF.

V usage is TRBV11-3 and J usage is TRBJ2-1; 12 bases map to TRBD1. The CDR3 loop spans 15 amino acids. CDR1 and CDR2 from the germline V gene are SGHNT and YENEEA. Unmatched junction bases numbered 8, after V lost 5 bases and J lost 9 bases. CDR3 sequence (DNA): TGTGCCAGCAGCCGCGGGACAGGGGGCTCAGGTGAGCAGTTCTTC. Protein product: CASSRGTGGSGEQFF.

The chain employs TRBV5-1 and TRBJ2-1, with TRBD2 identical over 7 bases. Trimming at V came to 1 base and at J to 2 bases, leaving 6 bases not matched to a gene. Germline lookup yields CDR1 SGHRS and CDR2 YFSETQ. CDR3 length equals 16 residues. CDR3 coding DNA: TGCGCCAGCAGCTTGATCGCGGGGGTGGCCTACAATGAGCAGTTCTTC. Protein product: CASSLIAGVAYNEQFF. The full variable domain, completed using reference TRBV5-1 and TRBJ2-1, is KAGVTQTPRYLIKTRGQQVTLSCSPISGHRSVSWYQQTPGQGLQFLFEYFSETQRNKGNFPGRFSGRQFSNSRSEMNVSTLELGDSALYLCASSLIAGVAYNEQFFGPGTRLTVL.

The gene calls are TRBV28 and TRBJ2-7; no clear D. The CDR3 extends over 12 amino acids. Trimming removed 7 bases at V and 3 bases at J, with 10 bases between. CDR1 is MDHEN and CDR2 is SYDVKM in the germline V gene. CDR3: CASNARNYEQYF. CDR3 nucleotide sequence: TGTGCCAGCAACGCCAGAAACTACGAGCAGTACTTC.

This chain links TRBV21-1 with TRBJ2-7; the DNA was not compared with TRBD2, the D call given in the table. TRBV21-1 is a pseudogene segment. This CDR3 is 8 amino acids long. The CDR3 DNA sequence: TGTGCCAGCAGTCGGGGGTACTTC. Protein: CASSRGYF.

V gene TRBV29-1 combines with J gene TRBJ2-1; 10 nucleotides line up with TRBD2. Germline CDR1 is SQVTM and CDR2 is ANQGSEA. The CDR3 is made up of 15 amino acids. The ends lost 6 bases at V and 1 base at J; junction bases unmatched: 6. This CDR3 is CSVTIAGGSYNEQFF. DNA for the CDR3: TGCAGCGTCACGATAGCGGGGGGATCCTACAATGAGCAGTTCTTC.

The V call is TRBV12-5, the J call TRBJ2-6; D is possibly TRBD1 (6 bases). This CDR3 spans 19 amino acids. Germline V gene lookup returns CDR1 LGHNT and CDR2 FRNRAP. V dropped 6 bases and J dropped 0 bases, with 21 bases sitting between them. The CDR3 bases are TGTGCTAGTGGCTACCAAACCGAGACAGGCACCTCTGGGGCCAACGTCCTGACTTTC. Its protein product is CASGYQTETGTSGANVLTF.

The chain has TRBV5-1 and TRBJ1-2; TRBD1 matches 7 bases. From germline, CDR1 is SGHRS and CDR2 YFSETQ. CDR3 length: 14 amino acids. The J segment lost 4 bases and the V segment lost 4 bases, leaving 7 bases of the junction unmatched. The DNA of the CDR3 is TGCGCCAGCAGCATGACAGGGTTCGCCTATGGCTACACCTTC. It codes for CASSMTGFAYGYTF.

V is TRBV2 and J is TRBJ2-3; 12 bases match TRBD2. The CDR3 covers 15 residues. Unmatched junction bases numbered 7, after V lost 7 bases and J lost 5 bases. The germline gives CDR1 SNHLY, CDR2 FYNNEI. CDR3 sequence reads: CASIFASGRGDTQYF. As DNA, the CDR3 is TGTGCCAGCATTTTCGCTAGCGGGAGGGGAGATACGCAGTATTTT.

Here the CDR3 reads CASSGLGTGDTQYF. The CDR3 DNA sequence: TGTGCCAGCAGTGGACTAGGGACGGGGGATACGCAGTATTTT. The chain combines TRBV2 with TRBJ2-3; tentatively, D is TRBD2 (6 bases). This CDR3 contains 14 residues. In germline, CDR1 is SNHLY, CDR2 FYNNEI. V lost 4 bases to trimming and J lost 6 bases, with 14 bases between them.

This sequence joins TRBV4-2 and TRBJ2-1, with TRBD2 matching 14 bases. Germline V gene data show CDR1 as LGHNA and CDR2 as YNFKEQ. V gave up 4 bases and J gave up 6 bases; unmatched junction bases: 5. The CDR3 has 16 amino acids. CDR3 in amino acids: CASSLPGTSGGNEQFF. The CDR3 region has the DNA TGTGCCAGCAGCCTGCCCGGGACTAGCGGGGGCAATGAGCAGTTCTTC.

The V call is TRBV4-3, the J call TRBJ2-3, with TRBD2 identical over 14 bases. CDR1 and CDR2 (germline): LGHNA, YSLEER. The J segment lost 4 bases and the V segment lost 4 bases, leaving 4 bases of the junction unmatched. The CDR3 extends over 16 amino acids. In DNA form, the CDR3 reads TGCGCCAGCAGCCGGGGGACTAGCGGGAGTGCAGATACGCAGTATTTT. Amino acids: CASSRGTSGSADTQYF.